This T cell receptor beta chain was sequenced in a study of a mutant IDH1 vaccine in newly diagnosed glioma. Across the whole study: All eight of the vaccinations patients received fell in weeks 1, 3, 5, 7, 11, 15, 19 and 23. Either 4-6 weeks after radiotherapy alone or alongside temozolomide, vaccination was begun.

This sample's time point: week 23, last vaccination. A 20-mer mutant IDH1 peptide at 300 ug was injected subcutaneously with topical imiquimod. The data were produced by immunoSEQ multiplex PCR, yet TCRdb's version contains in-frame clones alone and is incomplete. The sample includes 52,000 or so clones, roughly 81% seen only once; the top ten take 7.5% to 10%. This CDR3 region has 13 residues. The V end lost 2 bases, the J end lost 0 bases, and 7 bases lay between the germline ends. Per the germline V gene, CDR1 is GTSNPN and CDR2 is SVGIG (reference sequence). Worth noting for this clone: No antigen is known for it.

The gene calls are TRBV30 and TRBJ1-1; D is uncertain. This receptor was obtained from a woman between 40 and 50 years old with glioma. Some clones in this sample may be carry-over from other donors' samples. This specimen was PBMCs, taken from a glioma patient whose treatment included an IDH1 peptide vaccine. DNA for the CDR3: TGTGCCTGGAGTAACGGGATGAACACTGAAGCTTTCTTT. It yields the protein CAWSNGMNTEAFF.